This note documents a single T cell receptor (beta chain) sequence. This record belongs to a study of neoadjuvant nivolumab and ipilimumab in lung cancer. Clones were sequenced by immunoSEQ multiplex PCR, and TCRdb holds only the in-frame ones, with some missing. The sample carries about 38,000 clones, about 88% recorded once. The specimen comprised peripheral blood, sampled before neoadjuvant nivolumab, alone or with ipilimumab. The source is an adult with non-small cell lung cancer.

The CDR3 nucleotides are TGTGCCAGTAGTATTTTTGAGAACACTGAAGCTTTCTTT. As protein: CASSIFENTEAFF. This chain links TRBV19 with TRBJ1-1; D is uncertain. Germline values: CDR1 LNHDA, CDR2 SQIVND (reference sequence). The V end lost 3 bases, the J end lost 1 base, and 6 bases lay between the germline ends. The CDR3 is 13 amino acids.